This TCR beta chain was identified in a study of T-cell memory formation after mild COVID-19. The study, taken as a whole, reports: CD4+ contracting clones lay mainly in CM and EM, CD8+ ones in EMRA.

TCRdb used MiXCR to reprocess the 5' RACE reads, holding one entry per CDR3 protein. Found here are around 30,000 distinct CDR3 sequences, 12% of them singletons; the top ten hold 15%. Losses at the gene ends were 5 bases for V and 4 bases for J; bases not matched to a gene: 19. The CDR3 contains 19 residues. Per germline, CDR1 SGHTA and CDR2 FQGTGA. This clonotype was counted many times. Its antigen is undetermined. The V and J genes are TRBV7-3 and TRBJ1-5; 8 nucleotides align to TRBD1. Sequenced input: PBMCs or a T cell subset sorted from them (not recorded which). The receptor comes from an adult woman who had mild COVID-19 (a few samples of this study predate the infection). Cell type and time point are not known. In nucleotides, the CDR3 is TGTGCCAGCAGCCGAGAGGGACAGGTCGCTGTGAGGGGTAATCAGCCCCAGCATTTT. Protein: CASSREGQVAVRGNQPQHF. Supplemented by reference TRBV7-3 and TRBJ1-5, the full variable domain reads GAGVSQTPSNKVTEKGKYVELRCDPISGHTALYWYRQSLGQGPEFLIYFQGTGAADDSGLPNDRFFAVRPEGSVSTLKIQRTERGDSAVYLCASSREGQVAVRGNQPQHFGDGTRLSIL.